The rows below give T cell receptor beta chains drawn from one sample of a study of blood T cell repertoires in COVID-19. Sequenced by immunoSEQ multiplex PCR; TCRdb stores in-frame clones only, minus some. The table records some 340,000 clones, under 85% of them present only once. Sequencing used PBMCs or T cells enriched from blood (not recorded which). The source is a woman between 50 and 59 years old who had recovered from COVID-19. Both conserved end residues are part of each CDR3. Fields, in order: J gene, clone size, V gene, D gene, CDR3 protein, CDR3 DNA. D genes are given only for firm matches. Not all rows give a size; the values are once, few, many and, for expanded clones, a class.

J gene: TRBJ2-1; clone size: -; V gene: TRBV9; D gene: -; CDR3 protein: CASSVSPNDRYNEQFF; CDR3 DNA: TGTGCCAGCAGCGTAAGCCCCAACGACAGGTACAATGAGCAGTTCTTC
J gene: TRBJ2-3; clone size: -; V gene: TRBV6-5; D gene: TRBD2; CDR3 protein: CASSSPGTNKYF; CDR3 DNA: TGTGCCAGCAGTTCCCCCGGGACTAATAAGTATTTT
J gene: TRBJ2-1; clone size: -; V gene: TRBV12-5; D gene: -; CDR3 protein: CASGQRGEQFF; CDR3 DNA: TGTGCTAGTGGTCAGCGCGGGGAGCAGTTCTTC
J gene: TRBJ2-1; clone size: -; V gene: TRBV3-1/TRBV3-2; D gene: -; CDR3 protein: CASSQDILPNEQFF; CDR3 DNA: TGTGCCAGCAGCCAAGATATACTTCCCAATGAGCAGTTCTTC
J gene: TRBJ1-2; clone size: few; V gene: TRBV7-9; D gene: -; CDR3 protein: CASRGDSVHGYTF; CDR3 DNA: TGTGCCAGCAGAGGAGACAGTGTGCATGGCTACACCTTC
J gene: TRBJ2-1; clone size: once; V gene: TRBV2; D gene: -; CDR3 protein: CASRPSRYNEQFF; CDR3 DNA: TGTGCCAGCAGGCCTAGTCGGTACAATGAGCAGTTCTTC
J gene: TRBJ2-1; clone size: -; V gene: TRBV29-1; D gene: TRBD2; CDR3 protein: CSVDSGTHTYNEQFF; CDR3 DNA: TGCAGCGTTGATAGCGGGACCCATACCTACAATGAGCAGTTCTTC
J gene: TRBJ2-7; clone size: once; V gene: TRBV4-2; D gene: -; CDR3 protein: CASSQEGRGAYEQYF; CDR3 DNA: TGTGCCAGCAGCCAAGAAGGCAGAGGAGCCTACGAGCAGTACTTC
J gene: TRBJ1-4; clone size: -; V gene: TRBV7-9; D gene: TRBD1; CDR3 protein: CAVGFRDSNEKLFF; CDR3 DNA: TGTGCCGTAGGGTTCCGGGACAGCAATGAAAAACTGTTTTTT
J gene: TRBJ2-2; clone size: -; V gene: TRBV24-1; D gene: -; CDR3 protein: CATSGLGNTGELFF; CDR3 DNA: TGTGCCACCAGTGGACTAGGTAACACCGGGGAGCTGTTTTTT
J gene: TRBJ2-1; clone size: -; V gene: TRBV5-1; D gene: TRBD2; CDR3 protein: CASSVIAGVGEQFF; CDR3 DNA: TGCGCCAGCAGCGTAATAGCGGGGGTAGGTGAGCAGTTCTTC
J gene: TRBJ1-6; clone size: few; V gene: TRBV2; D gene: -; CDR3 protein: CASGGAVGPNSPLHF; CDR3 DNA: TGTGCCAGCGGGGGCGCGGTGGGGCCGAATTCACCCCTCCACTTT
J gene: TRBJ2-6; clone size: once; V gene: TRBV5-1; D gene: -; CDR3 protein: CASSSGQPSGANVLTF; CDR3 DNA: TGCGCCAGCAGCTCAGGACAGCCCTCTGGGGCCAACGTCCTGACTTTC
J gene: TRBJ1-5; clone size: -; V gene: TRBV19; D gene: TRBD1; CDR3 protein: CASSLPLSGTASDHQPQHF; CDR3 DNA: TGTGCCAGTAGTCTTCCCCTCTCCGGGACAGCCAGCGACCATCAGCCCCAGCATTTT
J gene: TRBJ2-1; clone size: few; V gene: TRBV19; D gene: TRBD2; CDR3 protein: CASRPSGRAAEQFF; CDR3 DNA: TGTGCCAGTAGACCAAGCGGGAGGGCAGCCGAGCAGTTCTTC
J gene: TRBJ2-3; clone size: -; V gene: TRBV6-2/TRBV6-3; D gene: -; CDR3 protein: CASSYLGGTNTQYF; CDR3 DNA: TGTGCCAGCAGTTACCTAGGGGGTACAAATACGCAGTATTTT
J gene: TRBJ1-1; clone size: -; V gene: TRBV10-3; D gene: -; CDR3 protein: CATAGTTNGVTEAFF; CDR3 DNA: TGTGCCACGGCAGGGACTACGAACGGAGTCACTGAAGCTTTCTTT
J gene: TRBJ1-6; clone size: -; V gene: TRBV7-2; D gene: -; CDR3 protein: CASSLSFGPLHF; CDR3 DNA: TGTGCCAGCAGCTTATCTTTCGGACCCCTCCACTTT
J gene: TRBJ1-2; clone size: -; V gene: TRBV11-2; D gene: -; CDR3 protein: CASSSQGGGYTF; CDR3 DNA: TGTGCCAGCAGCTCCCAGGGTGGCGGCTACACCTTC
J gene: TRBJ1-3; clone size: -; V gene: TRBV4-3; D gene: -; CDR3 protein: CASSQDSAGNTIYF; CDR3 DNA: TGCGCCAGCAGCCAAGATTCAGCTGGAAACACCATATATTTT
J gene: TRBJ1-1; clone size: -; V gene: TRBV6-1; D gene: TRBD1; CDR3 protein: CASSEMAGGNTEAFF; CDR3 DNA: TGTGCCAGCAGTGAAATGGCAGGGGGCAACACTGAAGCTTTCTTT
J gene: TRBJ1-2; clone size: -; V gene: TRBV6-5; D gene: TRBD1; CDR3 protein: CASSKQGAPHYGYTF; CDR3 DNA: TGTGCCAGCAGTAAACAGGGGGCACCCCACTATGGCTACACCTTC
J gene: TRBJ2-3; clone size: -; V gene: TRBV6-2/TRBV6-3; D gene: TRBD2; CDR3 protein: CASSHFSGSQTDTQYF; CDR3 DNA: TGTGCCAGCAGCCACTTTAGCGGGAGCCAGACAGATACGCAGTATTTT
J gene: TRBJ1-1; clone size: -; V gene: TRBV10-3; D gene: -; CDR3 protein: CAISGGGITEAFF; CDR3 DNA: TGTGCCATCAGTGGGGGGGGTATCACTGAAGCTTTCTTT
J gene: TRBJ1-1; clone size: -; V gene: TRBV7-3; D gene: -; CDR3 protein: CASSLTGVTEAFF; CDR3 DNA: TGTGCCAGCAGCTTAACAGGGGTGACTGAAGCTTTCTTT
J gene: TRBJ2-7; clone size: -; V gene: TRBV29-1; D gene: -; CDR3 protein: CSVAFLSYEQYF; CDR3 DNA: TGCAGCGTTGCCTTCTTATCCTACGAGCAGTACTTC
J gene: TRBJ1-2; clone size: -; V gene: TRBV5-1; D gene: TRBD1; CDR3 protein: CASSRTGTGDGYTF; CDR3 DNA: TGCGCCAGCAGCAGAACCGGGACAGGGGATGGCTACACCTTC
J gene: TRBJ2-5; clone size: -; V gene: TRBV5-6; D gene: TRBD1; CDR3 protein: CASSFPHNDRGRETQYF; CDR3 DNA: TGTGCCAGCAGCTTCCCTCATAATGACAGGGGGCGGGAGACCCAGTACTTC
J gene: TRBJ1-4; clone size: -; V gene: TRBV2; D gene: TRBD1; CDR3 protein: CASSEDRVFEEKFF; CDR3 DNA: TGTGCCAGCAGTGAGGACAGGGTGTTCGAGGAAAAGTTTTTT
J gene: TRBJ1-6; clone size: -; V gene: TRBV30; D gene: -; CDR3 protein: CAWKSVGNNSPLHF; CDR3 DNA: TGTGCCTGGAAGTCAGTTGGTAATAATTCACCCCTCCACTTT
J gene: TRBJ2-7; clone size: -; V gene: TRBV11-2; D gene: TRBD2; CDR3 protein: CASRVLAGGPFGEQYF; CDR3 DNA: TGTGCCAGCAGGGTCCTAGCGGGAGGGCCCTTTGGCGAGCAGTACTTC
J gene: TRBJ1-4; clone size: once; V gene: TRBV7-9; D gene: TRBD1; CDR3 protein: CASSPLMGQGGEKLFF; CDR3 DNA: TGTGCCAGCAGCCCCCTAATGGGACAGGGGGGAGAAAAACTGTTTTTT
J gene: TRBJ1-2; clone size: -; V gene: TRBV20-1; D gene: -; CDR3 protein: CSVRNYGYTF; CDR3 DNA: TGCAGTGTCCGTAACTATGGCTACACCTTC
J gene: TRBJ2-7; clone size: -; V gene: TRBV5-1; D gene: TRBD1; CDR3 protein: CASSFGGTGSNEQYF; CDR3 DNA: TGCGCCAGCAGCTTTGGTGGGACAGGGAGCAACGAGCAGTACTTC
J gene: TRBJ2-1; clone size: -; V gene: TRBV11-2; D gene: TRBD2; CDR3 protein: CASSSAGLAGYNEQFF; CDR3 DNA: TGTGCCAGCAGCTCAGCGGGACTAGCGGGGTACAATGAGCAGTTCTTC
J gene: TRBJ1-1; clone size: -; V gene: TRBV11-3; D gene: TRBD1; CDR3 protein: CASSLLGGPAPAFF; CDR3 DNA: TGTGCCAGCAGCTTATTAGGGGGCCCTGCCCCAGCTTTCTTT
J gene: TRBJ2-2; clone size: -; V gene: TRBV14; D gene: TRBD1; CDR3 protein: CASRPTGETGELFF; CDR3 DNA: TGTGCCAGCAGACCTACAGGGGAGACCGGGGAGCTGTTTTTT
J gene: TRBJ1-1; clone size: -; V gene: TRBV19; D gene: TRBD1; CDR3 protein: CASSAERQGLAAFF; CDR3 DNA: TGTGCCAGTTCCGCAGAGAGACAGGGACTAGCAGCTTTCTTT
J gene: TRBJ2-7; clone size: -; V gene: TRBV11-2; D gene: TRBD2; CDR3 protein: CASSLGSAGGLYEQYF; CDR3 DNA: TGTGCCAGCAGCTTAGGTTCGGCGGGGGGGCTCTACGAGCAGTACTTC
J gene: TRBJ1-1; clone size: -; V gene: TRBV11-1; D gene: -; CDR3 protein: CASSLGITVNTEAFF; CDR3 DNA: TGTGCCAGCAGCCTTGGAATCACAGTGAACACTGAAGCTTTCTTT
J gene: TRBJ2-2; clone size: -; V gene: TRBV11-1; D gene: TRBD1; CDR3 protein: CASSQGADNGELFF; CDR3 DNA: TGTGCCAGCAGCCAGGGGGCTGACAACGGGGAGCTGTTTTTT
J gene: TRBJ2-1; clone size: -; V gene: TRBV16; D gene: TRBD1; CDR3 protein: CASSQSGDRDRQFF; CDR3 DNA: TGTGCCAGCAGCCAGTCAGGGGACAGGGATCGGCAGTTCTTC
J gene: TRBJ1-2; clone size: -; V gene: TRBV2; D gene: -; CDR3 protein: CASSGESLYGYTF; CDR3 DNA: TGTGCCAGCAGTGGGGAGTCGCTCTATGGCTACACCTTC
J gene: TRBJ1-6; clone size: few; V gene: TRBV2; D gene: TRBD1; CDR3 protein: CASNNQGVGSPLHF; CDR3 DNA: TGTGCCAGCAATAATCAGGGGGTAGGATCACCCCTCCACTTT
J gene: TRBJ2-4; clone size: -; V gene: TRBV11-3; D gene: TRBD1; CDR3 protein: CASSSGQGNIQYF; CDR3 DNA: TGTGCCAGCAGCTCGGGACAGGGGAACATTCAGTACTTC
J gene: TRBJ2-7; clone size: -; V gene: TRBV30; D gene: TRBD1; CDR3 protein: CAWSAWDRPYEQYF; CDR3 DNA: TGTGCCTGGAGTGCCTGGGACAGACCCTACGAGCAGTACTTC
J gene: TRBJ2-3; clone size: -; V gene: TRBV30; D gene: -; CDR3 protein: CAWRWGGGTDTQYF; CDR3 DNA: TGTGCCTGGAGGTGGGGCGGGGGCACAGATACGCAGTATTTT
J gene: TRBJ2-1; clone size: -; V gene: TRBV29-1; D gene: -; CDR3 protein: CSVGRGGNEQFF; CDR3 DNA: TGCAGCGTGGGAAGGGGTGGCAATGAGCAGTTCTTC
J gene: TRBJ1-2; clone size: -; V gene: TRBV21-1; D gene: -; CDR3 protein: CASSKQPGQGTTNYGYTF; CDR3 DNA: TGTGCCAGCAGCAAACAACCGGGACAGGGGACTACCAACTATGGCTACACCTTC
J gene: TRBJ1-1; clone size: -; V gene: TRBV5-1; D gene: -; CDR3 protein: CASISGVSGLSEAFF; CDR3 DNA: TGCGCCAGCATCTCAGGGGTCTCGGGGCTATCTGAAGCTTTCTTT
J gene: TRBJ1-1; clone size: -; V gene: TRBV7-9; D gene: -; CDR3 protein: CASSKRDYAPNTEAFF; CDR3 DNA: TGTGCCAGCAGCAAAAGGGACTACGCGCCCAACACTGAAGCTTTCTTT
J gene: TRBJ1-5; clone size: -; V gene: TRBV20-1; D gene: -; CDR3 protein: CSASSSNQPQHF; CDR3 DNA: TGCAGTGCTAGTTCTTCCAATCAGCCCCAGCATTTT
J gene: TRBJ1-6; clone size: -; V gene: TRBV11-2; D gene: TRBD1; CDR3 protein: CASSRDRVHSPLHF; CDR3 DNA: TGTGCCAGCAGCCGGGACAGGGTCCATTCACCCCTCCACTTT
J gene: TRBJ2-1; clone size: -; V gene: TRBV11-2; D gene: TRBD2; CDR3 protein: CASSPRLAGGPANEQFF; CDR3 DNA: TGTGCCAGCAGCCCAAGACTAGCGGGAGGGCCGGCGAATGAGCAGTTCTTC
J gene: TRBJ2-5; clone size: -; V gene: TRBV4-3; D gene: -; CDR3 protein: CASSQDLPRGETQYF; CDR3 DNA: TGCGCCAGCAGCCAAGATCTCCCCAGAGGAGAGACCCAGTACTTC